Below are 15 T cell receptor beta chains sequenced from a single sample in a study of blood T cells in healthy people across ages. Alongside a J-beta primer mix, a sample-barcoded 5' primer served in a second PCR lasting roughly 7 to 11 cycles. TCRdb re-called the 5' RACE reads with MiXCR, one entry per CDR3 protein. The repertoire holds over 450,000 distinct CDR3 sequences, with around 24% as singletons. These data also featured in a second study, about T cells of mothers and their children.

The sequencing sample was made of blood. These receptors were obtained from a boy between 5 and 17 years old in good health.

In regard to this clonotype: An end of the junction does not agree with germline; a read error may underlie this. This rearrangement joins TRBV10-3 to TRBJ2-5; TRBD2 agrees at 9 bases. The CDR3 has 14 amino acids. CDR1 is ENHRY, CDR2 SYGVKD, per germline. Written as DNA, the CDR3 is TGTGCCATCAGTGAACTAGCGGGTGCAGAGACCGAGTACTTC. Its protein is CAISELAGAETEYF.

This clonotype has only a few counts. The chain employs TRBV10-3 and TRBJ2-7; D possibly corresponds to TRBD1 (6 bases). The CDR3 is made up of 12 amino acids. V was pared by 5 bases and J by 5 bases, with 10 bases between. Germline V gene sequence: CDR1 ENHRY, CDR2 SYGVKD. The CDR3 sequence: CAISQGSHEQYF. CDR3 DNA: TGTGCCATCAGTCAGGGGTCCCACGAGCAGTACTTC.

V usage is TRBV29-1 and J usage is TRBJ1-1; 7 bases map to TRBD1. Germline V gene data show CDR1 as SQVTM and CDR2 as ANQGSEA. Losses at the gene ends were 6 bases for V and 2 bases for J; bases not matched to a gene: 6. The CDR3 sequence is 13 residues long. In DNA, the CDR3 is TGCAGCGTAGCGGGACAGTTTAACACTGAAGCTTTCTTT. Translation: CSVAGQFNTEAFF.

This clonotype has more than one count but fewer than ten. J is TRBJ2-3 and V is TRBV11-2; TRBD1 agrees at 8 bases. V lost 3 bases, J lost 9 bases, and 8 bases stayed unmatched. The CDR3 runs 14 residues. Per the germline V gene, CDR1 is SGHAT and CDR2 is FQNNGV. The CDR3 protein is CASSLGTGEGTQYF. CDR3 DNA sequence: TGTGCCAGCAGCTTGGGGACAGGAGAGGGGACGCAGTATTTT.

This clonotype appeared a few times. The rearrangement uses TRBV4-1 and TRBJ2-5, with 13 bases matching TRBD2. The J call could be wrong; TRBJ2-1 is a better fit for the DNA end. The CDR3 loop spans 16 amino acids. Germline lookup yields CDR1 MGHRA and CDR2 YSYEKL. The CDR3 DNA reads TGCGCCAGCAGCACGCGACTAGCGGGAGGCTCGCATGAGCAGTTCTTC. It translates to CASSTRLAGGSHEQFF.

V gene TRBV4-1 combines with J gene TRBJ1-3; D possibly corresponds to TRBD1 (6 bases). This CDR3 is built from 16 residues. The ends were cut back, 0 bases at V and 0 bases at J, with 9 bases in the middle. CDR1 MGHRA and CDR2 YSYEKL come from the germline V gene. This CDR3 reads CASSQEDSRSGNTIYF. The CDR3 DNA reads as TGCGCCAGCAGCCAAGAGGACAGCCGCTCTGGAAACACCATATATTTT.

The CDR3: CASGWTGQGQDRYNEQFF. CDR3 bases: TGTGCCAGCGGATGGACCGGACAGGGGCAAGATCGGTACAATGAGCAGTTCTTC. The rearrangement joins TRBV2 to TRBJ2-5, with 9 bases aligning to TRBD1. The last part of the DNA fits TRBJ2-1 better; the J call may be wrong. Germline CDR1 and CDR2: SNHLY and FYNNEI. The length of the CDR3 is 18 residues.

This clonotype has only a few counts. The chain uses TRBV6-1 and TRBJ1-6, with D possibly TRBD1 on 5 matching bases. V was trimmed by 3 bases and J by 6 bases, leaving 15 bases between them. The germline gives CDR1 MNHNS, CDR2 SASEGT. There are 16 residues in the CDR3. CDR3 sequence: CASSDRLTGRNSPLHF. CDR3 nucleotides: TGTGCCAGCAGTGATAGGCTTACAGGTCGTAATTCACCCCTCCACTTT.

This CDR3 reads CVTTPGPYEQYF. In nucleotides, the CDR3 is TGTGTCACTACCCCGGGGCCCTACGAGCAGTACTTC. The gene calls are TRBV28 and TRBJ2-1, with D tentatively TRBD1 or TRBD2 (5 bases each). The DNA end lines up better with TRBJ2-7; the J call may be wrong. Germline V lookup: CDR1 MDHEN, CDR2 SYDVKM. CDR3 length: 12 amino acids.

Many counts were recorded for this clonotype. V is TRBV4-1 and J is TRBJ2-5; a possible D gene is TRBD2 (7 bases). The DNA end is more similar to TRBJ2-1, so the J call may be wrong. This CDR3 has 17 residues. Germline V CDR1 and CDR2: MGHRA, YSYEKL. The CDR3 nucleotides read TGCGCCAGCAGCCAAGACAGGCGGGAGCAGGGGTACAATGAGCAGTTCTTC. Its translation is CASSQDRREQGYNEQFF.

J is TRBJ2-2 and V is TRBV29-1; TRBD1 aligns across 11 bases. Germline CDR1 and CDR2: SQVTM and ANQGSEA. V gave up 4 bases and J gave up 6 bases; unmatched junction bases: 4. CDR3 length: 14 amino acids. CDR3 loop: CSVGRTGGPGELFF. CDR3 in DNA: TGCAGCGTTGGGAGGACAGGGGGCCCCGGGGAGCTGTTTTTT.

The CDR3 DNA follows: TGTGCCAGCGTTGGGGCGCCGCCGGCCTACGAGCAGTACTTC. It codes for CASVGAPPAYEQYF. J is TRBJ2-1 and V is TRBV6-5, with D possibly being TRBD1 (5 bases). The tail of the sequence fits TRBJ2-7 better, so the J call may be wrong. Per the germline V gene, CDR1 is MNHEY and CDR2 is SVGAGI. CDR3 length: 14 residues.

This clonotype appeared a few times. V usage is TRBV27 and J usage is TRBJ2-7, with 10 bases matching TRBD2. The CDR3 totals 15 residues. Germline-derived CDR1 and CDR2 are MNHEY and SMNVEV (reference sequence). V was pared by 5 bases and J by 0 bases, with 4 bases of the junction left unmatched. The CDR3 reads CASSHSGGTSYEQYF. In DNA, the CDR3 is TGTGCCAGCAGTCATAGCGGGGGGACCTCCTACGAGCAGTACTTC.

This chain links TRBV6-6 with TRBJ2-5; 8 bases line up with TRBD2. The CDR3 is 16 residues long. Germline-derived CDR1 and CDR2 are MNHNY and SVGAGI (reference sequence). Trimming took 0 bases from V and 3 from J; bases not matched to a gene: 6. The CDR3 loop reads CASSYSGGLGEETQYF. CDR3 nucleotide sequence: TGTGCCAGCAGTTACTCGGGGGGACTAGGTGAAGAGACCCAGTACTTC.

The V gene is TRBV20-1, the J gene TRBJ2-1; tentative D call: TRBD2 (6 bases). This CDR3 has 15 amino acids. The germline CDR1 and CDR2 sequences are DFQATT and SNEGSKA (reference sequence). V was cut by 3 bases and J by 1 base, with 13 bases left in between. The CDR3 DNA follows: TGCAGTGCTAGCAACCCGCGGGGATCCTACAATGAGCAGTTCTTC. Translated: CSASNPRGSYNEQFF.